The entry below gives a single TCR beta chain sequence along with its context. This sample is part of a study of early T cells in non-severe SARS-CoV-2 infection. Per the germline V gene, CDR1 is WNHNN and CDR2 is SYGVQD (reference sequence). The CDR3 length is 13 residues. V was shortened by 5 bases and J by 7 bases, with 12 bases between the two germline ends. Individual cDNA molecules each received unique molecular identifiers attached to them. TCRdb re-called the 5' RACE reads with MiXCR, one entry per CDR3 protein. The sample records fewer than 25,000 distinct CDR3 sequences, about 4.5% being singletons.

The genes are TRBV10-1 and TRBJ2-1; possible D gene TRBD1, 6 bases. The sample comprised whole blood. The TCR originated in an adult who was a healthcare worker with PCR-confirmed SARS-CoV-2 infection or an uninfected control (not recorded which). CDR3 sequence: CASSQQGKNEQFF. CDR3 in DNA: TGCGCCAGCAGTCAACAGGGAAAGAATGAGCAGTTCTTC.